The present T cell receptor (beta chain) was sequenced within a study of vaccination effects on CD4 cells after COVID-19. The study, taken as a whole, reports: Marked clonal contraction was seen in infection- and vaccine-induced clones late after vaccination. Relatively few convalescent patients took part in the study, which had no early post-infection timepoints.

Clones were sequenced by immunoSEQ multiplex PCR, and TCRdb holds only the in-frame ones, with some missing. The sample has about 27,000 clones, approximately 83% seen once. CD4+ T cells specific for antigen were expanded with viral peptide pools by the ViraFEST assay before sequencing. When 10 to 11 days of culture had elapsed, CD4+ T cells were isolated. Each person got two doses of an mRNA SARS-CoV-2 vaccine, BNT162b2 or mRNA-1273. Nucleocapsid antibodies were negative in the vaccine recipients, who had never had SARS-CoV-2 infection. On both days 3 and 7, half of the culture medium was replaced with IL-2 medium. Remarks on this clone: Antigen specificity is unknown.

This material consisted of CD4+ T cells from PBMCs cultured with HCoV-NL63 spike peptides, taken after COVID-19 vaccination. The receptor comes from a human donor who received a COVID-19 vaccine. Some clones in this sample may be carry-over from other donors' samples.

CDR3 protein: CASERGGNSYEQYV. The CDR3 coding sequence is TGTGCCAGCGAGCGGGGGGGAAACTCCTACGAGCAGTACGTC. The chain links TRBV28 to TRBJ2-7, with 10 bases aligning to TRBD2. Germline V gene sequence: CDR1 MDHEN, CDR2 SYDVKM. The CDR3 extends over 14 amino acids. V gave up 8 bases and J gave up 0 bases; unmatched junction bases: 4.